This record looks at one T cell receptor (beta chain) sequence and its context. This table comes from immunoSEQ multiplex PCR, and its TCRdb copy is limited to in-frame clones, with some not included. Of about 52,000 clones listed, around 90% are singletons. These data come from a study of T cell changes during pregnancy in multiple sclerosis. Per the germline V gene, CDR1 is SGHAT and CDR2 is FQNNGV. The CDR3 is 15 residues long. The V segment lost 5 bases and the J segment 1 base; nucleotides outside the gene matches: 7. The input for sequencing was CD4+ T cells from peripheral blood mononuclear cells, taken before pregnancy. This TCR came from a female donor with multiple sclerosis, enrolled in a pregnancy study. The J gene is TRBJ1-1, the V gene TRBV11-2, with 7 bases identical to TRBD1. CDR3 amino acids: CASSPRQGANTEAFF. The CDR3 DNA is TGTGCCAGCAGCCCCCGACAGGGAGCGAACACTGAAGCTTTCTTT.